This entry is about one T cell receptor (beta chain). V dropped 7 bases and J dropped 5 bases, with 14 bases sitting between them. There are 13 residues in the CDR3. The germline V gene has CDR1 MNHEY and CDR2 SVGAGI. The data originate from a study of blood T cell repertoires in COVID-19. As processed by the authors: Amplification of reference gene primers was used by the study to estimate nucleated cell counts. TCRdb keeps only in-frame clones here, not all; method: immunoSEQ multiplex PCR. V, J and clone size are taken as reported in that table, and D and trimming were inferred from the DNA itself. The data hold about 84,000 clones, with 75% to 90% observed a single time.

The chain recombines TRBV6-5 with TRBJ2-5, with a tentative D call TRBD2 (6 bases). The sequenced sample was peripheral blood. The clonotype originates from an elderly man with active or convalescent COVID-19. The CDR3 here is CASKTSISETQYF. Here the CDR3 DNA reads TGTGCCAGCAAAACTAGCATCTCCGAGACCCAGTACTTC.